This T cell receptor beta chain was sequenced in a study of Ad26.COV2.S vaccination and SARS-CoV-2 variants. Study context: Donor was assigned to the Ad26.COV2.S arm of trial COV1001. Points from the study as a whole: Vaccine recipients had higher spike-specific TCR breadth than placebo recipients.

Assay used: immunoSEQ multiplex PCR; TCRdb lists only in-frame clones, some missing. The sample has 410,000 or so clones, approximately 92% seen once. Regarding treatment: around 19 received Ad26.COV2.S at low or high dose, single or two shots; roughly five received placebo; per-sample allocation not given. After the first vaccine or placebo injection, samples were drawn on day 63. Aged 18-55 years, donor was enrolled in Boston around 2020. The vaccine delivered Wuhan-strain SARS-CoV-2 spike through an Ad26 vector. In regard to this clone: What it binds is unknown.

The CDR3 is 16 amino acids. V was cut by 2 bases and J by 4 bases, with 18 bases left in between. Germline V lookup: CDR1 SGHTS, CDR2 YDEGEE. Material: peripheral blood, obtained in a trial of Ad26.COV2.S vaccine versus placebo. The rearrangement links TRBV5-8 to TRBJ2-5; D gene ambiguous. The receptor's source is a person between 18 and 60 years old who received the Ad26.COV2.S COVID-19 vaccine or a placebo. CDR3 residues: CASSFTLLGKGETQYF. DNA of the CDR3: TGTGCCAGCAGCTTTACCTTGTTGGGCAAGGGAGAGACCCAGTACTTC.